This TCR beta chain was captured by sequencing in a study of blood T cell repertoires in COVID-19. This CDR3 contains 14 residues. CDR1 is SEHNR and CDR2 is FQNEAQ in the germline V gene (reference sequence). Trimming removed 7 bases from V and 4 bases from J, with 14 bases in between. Per the original data handling: Reference gene primer amplification gave nucleated cell count estimates. Method: immunoSEQ multiplex PCR; TCRdb's copy keeps in-frame clones and lacks some. That table supplies the V and J calls and clone size; D and trimming were determined from the DNA. The table records under 200,000 clones, about 80% of them present only once.

The sequencing input was peripheral blood. This chain connects TRBV7-9 to TRBJ1-3, with D maybe TRBD1 (6 bases). The sequence was collected from a man aged 25 to 45 with active or convalescent COVID-19. Here the CDR3 DNA reads TGTGCCAGCACCTCCCAGGGGCCCGGAAACACCATATATTTT. Residues: CASTSQGPGNTIYF.